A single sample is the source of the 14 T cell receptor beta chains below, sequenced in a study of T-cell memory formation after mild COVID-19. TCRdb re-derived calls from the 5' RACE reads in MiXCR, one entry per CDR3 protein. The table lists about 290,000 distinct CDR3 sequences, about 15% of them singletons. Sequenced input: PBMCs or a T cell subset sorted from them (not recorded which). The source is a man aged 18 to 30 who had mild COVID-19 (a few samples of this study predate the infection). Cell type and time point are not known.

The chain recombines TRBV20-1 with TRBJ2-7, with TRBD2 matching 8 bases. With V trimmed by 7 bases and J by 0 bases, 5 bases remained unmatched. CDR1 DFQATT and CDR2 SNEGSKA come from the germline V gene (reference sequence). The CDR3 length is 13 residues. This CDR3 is CSGASGRSYEQYF. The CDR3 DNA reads TGCAGTGGGGCTAGCGGGCGCTCCTACGAGCAGTACTTC.

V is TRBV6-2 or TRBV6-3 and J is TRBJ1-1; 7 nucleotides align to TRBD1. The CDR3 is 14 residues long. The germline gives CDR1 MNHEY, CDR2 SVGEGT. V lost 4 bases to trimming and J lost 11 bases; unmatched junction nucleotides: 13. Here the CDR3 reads CASSSWTGPLEAFF. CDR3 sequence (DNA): TGTGCCAGCAGTTCGTGGACAGGCCCTTTGGAGGCTTTCTTT.

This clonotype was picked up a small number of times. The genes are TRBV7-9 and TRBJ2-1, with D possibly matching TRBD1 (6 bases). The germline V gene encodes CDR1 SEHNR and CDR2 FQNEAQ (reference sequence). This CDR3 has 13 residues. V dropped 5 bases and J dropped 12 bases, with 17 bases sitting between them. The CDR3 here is CASSPGQFSGQFF. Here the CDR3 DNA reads TGTGCCAGCAGCCCAGGACAGTTCTCAGGGCAGTTCTTC. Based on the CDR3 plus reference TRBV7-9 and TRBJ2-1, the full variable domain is DTGVSQNPRHKITKRGQNVTFRCDPISEHNRLYWYRQTLGQGPEFLTYFQNEAQLEKSRLLSDRFSAERPKGSFSTLEIQRTEQGDSAMYLCASSPGQFSGQFFGPGTRLTVL.

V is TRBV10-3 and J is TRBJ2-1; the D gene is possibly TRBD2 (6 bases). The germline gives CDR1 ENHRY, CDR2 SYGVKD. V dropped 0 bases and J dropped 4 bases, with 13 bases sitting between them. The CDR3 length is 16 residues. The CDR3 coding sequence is TGTGCCATCAGTGAGTCGAACGGGGGTCGGTACAATGAGCAGTTCTTC. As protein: CAISESNGGRYNEQFF.

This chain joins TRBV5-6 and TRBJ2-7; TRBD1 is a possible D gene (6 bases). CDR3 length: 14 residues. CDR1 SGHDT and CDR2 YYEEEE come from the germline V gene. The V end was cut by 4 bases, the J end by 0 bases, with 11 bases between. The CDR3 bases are TGTGCCAGCAGCCAAGGGGACATCTCCTACGAGCAGTACGTC. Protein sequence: CASSQGDISYEQYV.

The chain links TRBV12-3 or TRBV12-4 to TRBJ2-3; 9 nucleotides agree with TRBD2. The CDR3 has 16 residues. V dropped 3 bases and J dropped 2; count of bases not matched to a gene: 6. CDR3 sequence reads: CASSLKAGGLTDTQYF. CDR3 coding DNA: TGTGCCAGCAGTTTGAAAGCGGGGGGCCTCACAGATACGCAGTATTTT.

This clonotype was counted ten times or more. CDR3 in DNA: TGCGCCAGCAGCCCCGGGGTTACTGAAGCTTTCTTT. Protein sequence: CASSPGVTEAFF. The chain recombines TRBV4-1 with TRBJ1-1, with D unresolved. From germline, CDR1 is MGHRA and CDR2 YSYEKL. The CDR3 totals 12 residues. V gave up 4 bases and J gave up 5 bases, with 8 bases separating them.

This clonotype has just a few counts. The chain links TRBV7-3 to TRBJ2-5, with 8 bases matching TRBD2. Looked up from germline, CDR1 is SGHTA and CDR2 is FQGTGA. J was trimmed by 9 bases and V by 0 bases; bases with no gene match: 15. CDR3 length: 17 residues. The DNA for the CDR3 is TGTGCCAGCAGCTTAACCGGGGGCCGTGGGGACGGGGGGGCCCAGTACTTC. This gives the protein CASSLTGGRGDGGAQYF.

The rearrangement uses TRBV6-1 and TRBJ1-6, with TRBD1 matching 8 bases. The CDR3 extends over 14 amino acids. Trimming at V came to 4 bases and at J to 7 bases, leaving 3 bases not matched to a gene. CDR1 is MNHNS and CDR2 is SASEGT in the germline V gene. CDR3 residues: CASSGQGKNSPLHF. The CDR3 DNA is TGTGCCAGCAGTGGACAGGGGAAGAATTCACCCCTCCACTTT.

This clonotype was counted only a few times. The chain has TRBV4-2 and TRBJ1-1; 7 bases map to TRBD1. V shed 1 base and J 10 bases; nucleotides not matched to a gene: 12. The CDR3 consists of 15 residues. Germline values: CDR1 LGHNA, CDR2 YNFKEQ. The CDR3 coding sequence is TGTGCCAGCAGCCAAGGGGGGAAGGGGGCGGATCCAGCTTTCTTT. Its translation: CASSQGGKGADPAFF.

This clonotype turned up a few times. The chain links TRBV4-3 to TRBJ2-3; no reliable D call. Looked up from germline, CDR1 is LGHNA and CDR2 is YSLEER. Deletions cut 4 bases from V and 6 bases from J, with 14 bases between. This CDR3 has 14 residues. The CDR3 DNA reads TGCGCCAGCAGCCGCCAGTGGGTTGGGGATACGCAGTATTTT. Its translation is CASSRQWVGDTQYF.

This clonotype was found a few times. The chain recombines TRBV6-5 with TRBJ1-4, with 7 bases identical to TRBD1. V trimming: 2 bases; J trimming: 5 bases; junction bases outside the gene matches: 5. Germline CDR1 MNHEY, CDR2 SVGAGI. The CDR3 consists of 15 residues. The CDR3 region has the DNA TGTGCCAGCAGTTACAGAGGGGGCGCGAATGAAAAACTGTTTTTT. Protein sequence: CASSYRGGANEKLFF.

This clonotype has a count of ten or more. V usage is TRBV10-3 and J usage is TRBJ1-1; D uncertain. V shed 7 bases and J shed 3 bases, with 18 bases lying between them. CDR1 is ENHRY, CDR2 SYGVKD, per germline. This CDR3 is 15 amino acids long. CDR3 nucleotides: TGTGCCATCATAGCCTCTGGTGGCAGTGACACTGAAGCTTTCTTT. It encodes CAIIASGGSDTEAFF.

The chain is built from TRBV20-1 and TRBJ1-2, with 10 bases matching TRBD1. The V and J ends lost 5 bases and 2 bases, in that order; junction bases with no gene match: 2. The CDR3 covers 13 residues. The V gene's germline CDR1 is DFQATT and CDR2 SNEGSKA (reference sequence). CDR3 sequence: CSAQTGGNYGYTF. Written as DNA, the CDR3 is TGCAGTGCTCAGACAGGGGGCAACTATGGCTACACCTTC.